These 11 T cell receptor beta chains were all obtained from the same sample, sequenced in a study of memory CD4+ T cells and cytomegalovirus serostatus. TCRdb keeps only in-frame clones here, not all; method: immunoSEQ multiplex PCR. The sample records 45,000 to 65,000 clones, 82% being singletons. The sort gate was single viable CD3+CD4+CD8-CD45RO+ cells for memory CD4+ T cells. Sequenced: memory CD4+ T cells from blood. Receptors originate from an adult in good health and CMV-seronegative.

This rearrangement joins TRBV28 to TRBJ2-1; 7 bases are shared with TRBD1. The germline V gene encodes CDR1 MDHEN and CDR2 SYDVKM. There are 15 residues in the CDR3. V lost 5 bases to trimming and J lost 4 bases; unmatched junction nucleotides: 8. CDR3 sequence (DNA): TGTGCCAGCAGTCGGGACAGCGGATCTTACAATGAGCAGTTCTTC. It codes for CASSRDSGSYNEQFF.

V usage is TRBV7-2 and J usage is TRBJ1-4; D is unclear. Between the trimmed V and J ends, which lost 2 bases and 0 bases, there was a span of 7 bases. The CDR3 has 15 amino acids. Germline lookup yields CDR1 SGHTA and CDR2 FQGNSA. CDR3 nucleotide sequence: TGTGCCAGCAGCTTAACACGGGCAACTAATGAAAAACTGTTTTTT. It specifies CASSLTRATNEKLFF.

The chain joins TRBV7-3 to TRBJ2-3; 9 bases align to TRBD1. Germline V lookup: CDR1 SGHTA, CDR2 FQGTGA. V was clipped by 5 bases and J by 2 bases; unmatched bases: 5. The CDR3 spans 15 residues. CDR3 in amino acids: CASSRQGGTTDTQYF. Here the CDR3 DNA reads TGTGCCAGCAGCCGACAGGGGGGGACCACAGATACGCAGTATTTT.

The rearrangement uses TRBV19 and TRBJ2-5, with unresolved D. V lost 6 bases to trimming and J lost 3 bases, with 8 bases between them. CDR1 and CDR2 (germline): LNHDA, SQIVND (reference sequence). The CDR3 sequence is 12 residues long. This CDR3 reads CASSQYKETQYF. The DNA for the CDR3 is TGTGCCAGTAGCCAATACAAAGAGACCCAGTACTTC.

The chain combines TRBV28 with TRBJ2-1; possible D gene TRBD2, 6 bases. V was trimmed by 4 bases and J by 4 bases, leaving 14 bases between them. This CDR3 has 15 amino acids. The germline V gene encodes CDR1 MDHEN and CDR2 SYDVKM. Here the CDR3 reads CASSSGGATYNEQFF. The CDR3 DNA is TGTGCCAGCAGTTCCGGCGGGGCTACTTACAATGAGCAGTTCTTC.

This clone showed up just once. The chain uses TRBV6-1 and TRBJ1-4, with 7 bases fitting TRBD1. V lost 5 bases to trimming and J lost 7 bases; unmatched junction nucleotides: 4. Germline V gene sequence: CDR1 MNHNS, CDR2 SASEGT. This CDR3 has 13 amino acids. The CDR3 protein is CASSIGQAEKLFF. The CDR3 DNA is TGTGCCAGCAGTATCGGACAGGCTGAAAAACTGTTTTTT.

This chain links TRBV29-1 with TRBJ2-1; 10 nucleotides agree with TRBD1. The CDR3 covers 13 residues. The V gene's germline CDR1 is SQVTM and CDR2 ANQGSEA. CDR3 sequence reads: CSEDRGLAGEQFF. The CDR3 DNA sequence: TGCAGTGAGGACAGGGGGTTGGCCGGTGAGCAGTTCTTC.

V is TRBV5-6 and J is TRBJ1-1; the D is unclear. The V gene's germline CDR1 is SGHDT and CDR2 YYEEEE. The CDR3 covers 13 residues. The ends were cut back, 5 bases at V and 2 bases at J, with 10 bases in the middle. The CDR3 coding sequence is TGTGCCAGCAGTTTTACGGATAACACTGAAGCTTTCTTT. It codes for CASSFTDNTEAFF.

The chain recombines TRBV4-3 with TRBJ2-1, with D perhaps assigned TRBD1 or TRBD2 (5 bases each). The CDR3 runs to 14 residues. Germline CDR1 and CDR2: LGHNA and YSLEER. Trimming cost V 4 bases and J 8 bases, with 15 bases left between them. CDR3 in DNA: TGCGCCAGCAGCCTAAGTGGGGGAGTCGATGAGCAGTTCTTC. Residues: CASSLSGGVDEQFF.

The CDR3 protein is CASSQDLGHREKLFF. The CDR3 nucleotides read TGCGCCAGCAGCCAAGATCTTGGACATCGTGAAAAACTGTTTTTT. J is TRBJ1-4 and V is TRBV4-1, with a possible D match to TRBD1 (5 bases). Germline CDR1 reads MGHRA; CDR2 reads YSYEKL. Deletions cut 0 bases from V and 7 bases from J, with 12 bases between. This CDR3 is 15 amino acids long.

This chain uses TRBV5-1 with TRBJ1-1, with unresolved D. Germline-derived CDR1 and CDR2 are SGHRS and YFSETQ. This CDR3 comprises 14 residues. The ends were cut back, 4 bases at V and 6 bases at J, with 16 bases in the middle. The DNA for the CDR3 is TGCGCCAGCAGCGCGGAAAGTGGGAGGGCTGAAGCTTTCTTT. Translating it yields CASSAESGRAEAFF.